One and the same sample provided the 5 T cell receptor beta chains below, sequenced in a study of blood T cell repertoires in COVID-19. Clones were sequenced by immunoSEQ multiplex PCR, and TCRdb holds only the in-frame ones, with some missing. The data show about 70,000 clones, with about 90% seen just once and around 9% held by the top ten. The specimen sequenced was peripheral blood. All receptors come from a human donor in a cohort sampled during active COVID-19.

This chain joins TRBV11-2 and TRBJ2-7, with unresolved D. This CDR3 has 14 amino acids. V dropped 2 bases and J dropped 2 bases, with 10 bases sitting between them. Looked up from germline, CDR1 is SGHAT and CDR2 is FQNNGV. CDR3 coding DNA: TGTGCCAGCAGCTTAAAACGAAAGCCCTACGAGCAGTACTTC. Translated: CASSLKRKPYEQYF.

The chain carries TRBV21-1 and TRBJ1-1. TRBV21-1 is an annotated pseudogene. CDR3 length: 13 amino acids. The CDR3 reads CASSKGEGTEAFF. The CDR3 region has the DNA TGTGCCAGCAGCAAAGGAGAGGGCACTGAAGCTTTCTTT.

The chain couples TRBV9 to TRBJ1-2, with 8 bases lining up with TRBD1. Germline loops: CDR1 SGDLS, CDR2 YYNGEE. V gave up 3 bases and J gave up 3 bases; unmatched junction bases: 7. CDR3 length equals 15 residues. Here the CDR3 DNA reads TGTGCCAGCAGCGCACAGACAGGGGACGACTATGGCTACACCTTC. Translation: CASSAQTGDDYGYTF.

The sample holds one count of this clone. V and J are TRBV18 and TRBJ1-6; D possibly corresponds to TRBD1 (5 bases). The CDR3 extends over 17 amino acids. Trimming pared 1 base from V and 7 bases from J, leaving 17 bases between. Germline values: CDR1 KGHSH, CDR2 LQKENI. The DNA of the CDR3 is TGTGCCAGCTCACCACAGGCAGGGATCGTAAGCAATTCACCCCTCCACTTT. It encodes CASSPQAGIVSNSPLHF.

The V gene is TRBV6-5, the J gene TRBJ1-1, with a possible D match to TRBD1 (5 bases). In germline, CDR1 is MNHEY, CDR2 SVGAGI. The CDR3 totals 15 residues. The V end was cut by 10 bases, the J end by 3 bases, with 21 bases between. CDR3 DNA sequence: TGTGCCACCCAAAACAGACAGCGACCCGACACTGAAGCTTTCTTT. Protein: CATQNRQRPDTEAFF.